This T cell receptor beta chain is drawn from a study of T-cell reconstitution after alpha-beta-depleted transplantation in children. Broader study findings: Reportedly, alpha-beta T cells present about two months post-transplant originated from several hundred expanded clones of graft origin.

Regarding this clonotype: Its matching antigen is unknown.

Using unique molecular identifiers, the investigators prepared the TCRbeta library. TCRdb processed the PCR reads anew with MiXCR; each CDR3 protein has one entry. The sample has about 980,000 distinct CDR3 sequences, 25% to 35% seen once. Germline lookup yields CDR1 SEHNR and CDR2 FQNEAQ (reference sequence). The junction had 9 bases not matched to a gene; V was cut back by 5 bases and J by 3 bases. The CDR3 is 15 amino acids. The source of this sequence is a boy under two years old who had a stem cell transplant for SCID, so the T cells may come from the graft donor. This rearrangement joins TRBV7-9 to TRBJ1-1; 7 bases fit TRBD1. Source: PBMCs, mostly from graft donor cells, taken 360 days after TCRalphabeta/CD19-depleted stem cell transplant. CDR3 amino acids: CASSGRGGADTEAFF. The CDR3 bases are TGTGCCAGCAGCGGAAGAGGGGGCGCGGACACTGAAGCTTTCTTT.